The 8 T cell receptor beta chains listed next were all sequenced from one sample in a study of OX40 agonist ivuxolimab in advanced cancers. Sequencing used immunoSEQ multiplex PCR; TCRdb keeps in-frame clones, though not all of them. This table has roughly 60,000 clones, around 90% appearing once. Material: CD4+ or CD8+ T cells sorted from blood, obtained in a trial of the OX40 agonist ivuxolimab. The origin of the receptors is an adult with an advanced solid tumor such as melanoma, head and neck, liver or kidney cancer.

The chain links TRBV9 to TRBJ1-4, with D unclear. The germline gives CDR1 SGDLS, CDR2 YYNGEE. V was trimmed by 0 bases and J by 8 bases, leaving 11 bases between them. The CDR3 contains 14 residues. The CDR3 loop is CASSVEELGEKLFF. CDR3 DNA sequence: TGTGCCAGCAGCGTAGAGGAACTCGGGGAAAAACTGTTTTTT. Supplemented by reference TRBV9 and TRBJ1-4, the full variable domain reads DSGVTQTPKHLITATGQRVTLRCSPRSGDLSVYWYQQSLDQGLQFLIQYYNGEERAKGNILERFSAQQFPDLHSELNLSSLELGDSALYFCASSVEELGEKLFFGSGTQLSVL.

The CDR3 sequence: CASSVEIGAVTDTQYF. CDR3 in DNA: TGTGCCAGCAGCGTAGAGATCGGAGCAGTCACAGATACGCAGTATTTT. The chain uses TRBV9 and TRBJ2-3; no clear D gene. V lost 0 bases and J lost 2, with 13 bases in between. Germline CDR1 SGDLS, CDR2 YYNGEE. The CDR3 spans 16 residues. The whole variable domain, filled in from reference TRBV9 and TRBJ2-3, reads DSGVTQTPKHLITATGQRVTLRCSPRSGDLSVYWYQQSLDQGLQFLIQYYNGEERAKGNILERFSAQQFPDLHSELNLSSLELGDSALYFCASSVEIGAVTDTQYFGPGTRLTVL.

The chain has TRBV15 and TRBJ2-1; 7 nucleotides line up with TRBD2. Germline V gene lookup returns CDR1 LNHNV and CDR2 YYDKDF (reference sequence). The length of the CDR3 is 17 residues. Trimming took 3 bases from V and 0 from J; bases not matched to a gene: 8. This CDR3 is CATSSTLAGVSYNEQFF. The DNA of the CDR3 is TGTGCCACCAGCAGCACATTAGCGGGTGTCTCCTACAATGAGCAGTTCTTC.

The gene calls are TRBV6-1 and TRBJ2-7; D may be TRBD2 (6 bases). This CDR3 contains 15 residues. V lost 6 bases to trimming and J lost 4 bases, with 19 bases between them. Germline loops: CDR1 MNHNS, CDR2 SASEGT. CDR3 sequence: CASRKTGLIFYEQYF. The CDR3 DNA is TGTGCCAGCAGGAAGACGGGACTGATCTTTTACGAGCAGTACTTC.

This clone was recorded once. The rearrangement uses TRBV5-4 and TRBJ2-7; perhaps D is TRBD1 or TRBD2 (5 bases each). V gave up 3 bases and J gave up 6 bases, with 13 bases separating them. CDR3 length equals 13 residues. In germline, CDR1 is SGHNT, CDR2 YYREEE (reference sequence). For the CDR3, the DNA is TGTGCCAGCAGCTCGGGGACGGCACCCGAGCAGTACTTC. Its translation is CASSSGTAPEQYF.

The sample holds one count of this clone. DNA for the CDR3: TGTGCCAGCAGTGTACAGGGGGCGTACGAGCAGTACTTC. Translating it yields CASSVQGAYEQYF. The chain carries TRBV2 and TRBJ2-7; 9 nucleotides line up with TRBD1. Germline V gives CDR1 SNHLY, CDR2 FYNNEI. J was trimmed by 4 bases and V by 4 bases; bases with no gene match: 2. The CDR3 has 13 amino acids.

This clone was counted between two and nine times. The chain links TRBV11-3 to TRBJ2-1; 10 bases align to TRBD2. The CDR3 is 17 amino acids. The V segment lost 0 bases and the J segment 7 bases; nucleotides outside the gene matches: 9. Germline values: CDR1 SGHNT, CDR2 YENEEA. The CDR3 spells CASSLDFTSGVSNEQFF. For the CDR3, the DNA is TGTGCCAGCAGCTTAGATTTCACTAGCGGGGTCTCTAATGAGCAGTTCTTC.

The CDR3 sequence is CASSQVTSGRGTDTQYF. The CDR3 coding sequence is TGCGCCAGCAGCCAAGTGACTAGCGGGAGAGGAACAGATACGCAGTATTTT. This chain links TRBV4-1 with TRBJ2-3, with 12 nucleotides matching TRBD2. The CDR3 runs 17 residues. The germline V gene has CDR1 MGHRA and CDR2 YSYEKL. Trimming removed 1 base from V and 3 bases from J; junction bases left unmatched: 5.